Listed here are 32 T cell receptor beta chains from one sample, sequenced in a study of cytomegalovirus exposure and HLA in healthy donors. Use of 60 Vbeta and 13 Jbeta primers characterized the PCR. Libraries were prepared by immunoSEQ multiplex PCR; TCRdb keeps only in-frame clonotypes and omits some of them. The table includes around 140,000 clones, over 70% detected once. Input material: PBMCs. All receptors come from a woman in her thirties or forties in good health and CMV-seronegative.

This chain connects TRBV11-2 to TRBJ1-1, with TRBD1 as a possible D gene (5 bases). The V gene lost 7 bases and the J gene lost 2 bases, with 14 bases spanning the gap. There are 14 residues in the CDR3. Per germline, CDR1 SGHAT and CDR2 FQNNGV. The DNA of the CDR3 is TGTGCCAGCACCTCGAACCAGGGAAACACTGAAGCTTTCTTT. Translating gives CASTSNQGNTEAFF.

V is TRBV29-1 and J is TRBJ2-3; 7 bases line up with TRBD2. The length of the CDR3 is 18 residues. Trimming cost V 7 bases and J 0 bases; bases outside gene matches: 19. The germline CDR1 and CDR2 sequences are SQVTM and ANQGSEA. CDR3 sequence: CSAGVGGYGDWSTDTQYF. The CDR3 nucleotides are TGCAGCGCCGGGGTCGGGGGGTATGGGGATTGGAGCACAGATACGCAGTATTTT.

In this sample, this clone turned up once. The V and J genes are TRBV6-5 and TRBJ2-7; TRBD2 matches 7 bases. V dropped 4 bases and J dropped 5; count of bases not matched to a gene: 11. The germline V gene encodes CDR1 MNHEY and CDR2 SVGAGI. The CDR3 totals 15 residues. CDR3 coding DNA: TGTGCCAGCAGTTTCTCCGGGACTACCCGTGACGAGCAGTACTTC. This sequence encodes CASSFSGTTRDEQYF.

This clone has only one observation. CDR3 bases: TGTGCCAGTAGGGGACAGGGGGCCTACGAGCAGTACTTC. Translating gives CASRGQGAYEQYF. The chain carries TRBV19 and TRBJ2-7, with TRBD1 matching 11 bases. CDR1 is LNHDA and CDR2 is SQIVND in the germline V gene (reference sequence). The CDR3 runs to 13 residues. The V gene end was trimmed by 6 bases and the J gene end by 2 bases; junction bases not matched to a gene: 0.

The V and J genes are TRBV27 and TRBJ1-2; D remains ambiguous. The CDR3 contains 17 residues. Germline V gene data show CDR1 as MNHEY and CDR2 as SMNVEV (reference sequence). The germline V and J ends were trimmed by 2 bases and 0 bases, with 16 bases remaining between them. The CDR3 nucleotides read TGTGCCAGCAGTTTACGGCCTCCGACAACAGCTAACTATGGCTACACCTTC. It specifies CASSLRPPTTANYGYTF.

This clone was seen once. V usage is TRBV6-5 and J usage is TRBJ2-7, with 10 bases matching TRBD1. Germline loops: CDR1 MNHEY, CDR2 SVGAGI. The J segment lost 3 bases and the V segment lost 4 bases, leaving 6 bases of the junction unmatched. The CDR3 spans 15 residues. CDR3 coding DNA: TGTGCCAGCAGTTCCCCCGGGACAGGGGACTACGAGCAGTACTTC. Translated, it gives CASSSPGTGDYEQYF.

This chain connects TRBV7-2 to TRBJ2-7, with 9 nucleotides matching TRBD2. Germline V gives CDR1 SGHTA, CDR2 FQGNSA. CDR3 size: 15 residues. The junction had 8 bases not matched to a gene; V was cut back by 5 bases and J by 3 bases. The chain's CDR3 is CASSTQSGGNYEQYF. CDR3 nucleotide sequence: TGTGCCAGCAGCACCCAGAGCGGGGGGAACTACGAGCAGTACTTC.

The CDR3 DNA follows: TGTGCCAGCAGCCCGCAGACAGGGGTACGTGAGACCCAGTACTTC. Amino acid sequence: CASSPQTGVRETQYF. The gene calls are TRBV9 and TRBJ2-5; 8 bases are a match to TRBD1. Germline lookup yields CDR1 SGDLS and CDR2 YYNGEE. The V segment lost 4 bases and the J segment 5 bases; nucleotides outside the gene matches: 10. The CDR3 has 15 residues.

The genes are TRBV5-4 and TRBJ2-7, with TRBD1 matching over 9 bases. The CDR3 consists of 15 residues. Germline assignment: CDR1 SGHNT and CDR2 YYREEE (reference sequence). Trimming at V came to 5 bases and at J to 6 bases, leaving 12 bases not matched to a gene. The CDR3 nucleotides read TGTGCCAGCAGGCGGACAGGGGAACCGCGGGGCGAGCAGTACTTC. Its translation is CASRRTGEPRGEQYF.

The chain carries TRBV27 and TRBJ2-7, with D uncertain. CDR3 size: 14 residues. Germline CDR1 is MNHEY and CDR2 is SMNVEV (reference sequence). The V and J ends lost 6 bases and 2 bases respectively, with 14 bases between them. Here the CDR3 reads CASRPYDMPYEQYF. DNA of the CDR3: TGTGCCAGCAGACCCTATGACATGCCCTACGAGCAGTACTTC.

The chain carries TRBV7-3 and TRBJ1-5; 8 nucleotides match TRBD1. CDR3 length: 19 residues. After removal of 3 bases from V and 0 bases from J, the junction contained 13 bases not matched to a gene. CDR1 and CDR2 from the germline V gene are SGHTA and FQGTGA. CDR3 amino acids: CASSFSRTGQYYSNQPQHF. DNA of the CDR3: TGTGCCAGCAGCTTCTCGCGGACAGGGCAATATTATAGCAATCAGCCCCAGCATTTT.

The chain has TRBV18 and TRBJ1-2; 8 bases agree with TRBD1. V trimming: 8 bases; J trimming: 8 bases; junction bases outside the gene matches: 13. CDR3 size: 14 residues. CDR1 is KGHSH, CDR2 LQKENI, per germline. The chain's CDR3 is CASLKDRGERGYTF. The CDR3 bases are TGTGCCAGCCTAAAAGACAGGGGAGAGAGGGGCTACACCTTC.

This chain links TRBV4-3 with TRBJ2-7; D not resolved. Germline CDR1 and CDR2: LGHNA and YSLEER. The V end lost 0 bases, the J end lost 3 bases, and 6 bases lay between the germline ends. There are 13 residues in the CDR3. The CDR3 protein is CASSQELRYEQYF. CDR3 DNA sequence: TGCGCCAGCAGCCAAGAGTTGCGCTACGAGCAGTACTTC.

This chain links TRBV6-5 with TRBJ2-7, with unresolved D. The CDR3 spans 14 residues. In germline, CDR1 is MNHEY, CDR2 SVGAGI. The germline V and J ends were trimmed by 0 bases and 1 base, with 7 bases remaining between them. The CDR3 DNA reads TGTGCCAGCAGTTACTCGTCAGTTTCCTACGAGCAGTACTTC. Protein: CASSYSSVSYEQYF.

This clone was seen a single time. The chain combines TRBV4-1 with TRBJ2-7; D is possibly TRBD2 (6 bases). The V and J ends lost 0 bases and 3 bases respectively, with 21 bases between them. This CDR3 spans 18 amino acids. Per germline, CDR1 MGHRA and CDR2 YSYEKL. The DNA of the CDR3 is TGCGCCAGCAGCCAAGACATCCCCCGGGGAGGAATCATCTACGAGCAGTACTTC. The encoded protein is CASSQDIPRGGIIYEQYF.

The V gene is TRBV19, the J gene TRBJ1-1; TRBD1 might be the D (6 bases). The CDR3 contains 15 residues. The germline V and J ends were trimmed by 7 bases and 5 bases, with 20 bases remaining between them. Germline values: CDR1 LNHDA, CDR2 SQIVND (reference sequence). CDR3 bases: TGTGCCAGTACCCCCCTAAATCCAACAGGGACTGAAGCTTTCTTT. Encoded protein: CASTPLNPTGTEAFF. The whole variable domain, filled in from reference TRBV19 and TRBJ1-1, reads DGGITQSPKYLFRKEGQNVTLSCEQNLNHDAMYWYRQDPGQGLRLIYYSQIVNDFQKGDIAEGYSVSREKKESFPLTVTSAQKNPTAFYLCASTPLNPTGTEAFFGQGTRLTVV.

J is TRBJ1-5 and V is TRBV7-2, with D possibly TRBD1 on 5 matching bases. V lost 5 bases, J lost 0 bases, and 11 bases lay in between. Germline loops: CDR1 SGHTA, CDR2 FQGNSA. CDR3 size: 15 residues. The CDR3 spells CASSRGGSSNQPQHF. The CDR3 DNA is TGTGCCAGCAGCCGCGGGGGGAGTAGCAATCAGCCCCAGCATTTT.

This clone was observed a handful of times. The chain has TRBV4-2 and TRBJ2-1; weak D call: TRBD2 (6 bases). Germline-derived CDR1 and CDR2 are LGHNA and YNFKEQ. Trimming left V 0 bases short and J 3 bases short, with 9 bases between. The CDR3 length is 15 residues. CDR3 nucleotide sequence: TGTGCCAGCAGCCAAGATGCGGGGAACTACAATGAGCAGTTCTTC. Its translation: CASSQDAGNYNEQFF.

The chain is built from TRBV6-1 and TRBJ2-1; 8 bases agree with TRBD2. Unmatched junction bases numbered 4, after V lost 5 bases and J lost 4 bases. In germline, CDR1 is MNHNS, CDR2 SASEGT. The CDR3 is 14 amino acids. Here the CDR3 DNA reads TGTGCCAGCAGTCGGGAGGGTGCGTACAATGAGCAGTTCTTC. Protein sequence: CASSREGAYNEQFF.

The rearrangement joins TRBV5-1 to TRBJ2-6; D remains ambiguous. V was cut by 6 bases and J by 2 bases, with 9 bases left in between. The CDR3 has 14 amino acids. Germline V CDR1 and CDR2: SGHRS, YFSETQ. DNA of the CDR3: TGCGCCAGCACTCCGGTGGCTGGGGCCAACGTCCTGACTTTC. It encodes CASTPVAGANVLTF.

J is TRBJ1-6 and V is TRBV4-2; tentatively, D is TRBD1 (6 bases). The germline V and J ends were trimmed by 1 base and 5 bases, with 18 bases remaining between them. The CDR3 contains 18 residues. In germline, CDR1 is LGHNA, CDR2 YNFKEQ. The CDR3 loop reads CASSQARGGGANNSPLHF. CDR3 coding DNA: TGTGCCAGCAGCCAAGCCAGAGGAGGGGGGGCCAATAATTCACCCCTCCACTTT.

The CDR3, as DNA: TGTGCCAGCTCGGCACAAGGGACAGGGGAATACGAGCAGTACTTC. This translates into CASSAQGTGEYEQYF. The V and J genes are TRBV7-9 and TRBJ2-7; TRBD1 matches 10 bases. Germline-derived CDR1 and CDR2 are SEHNR and FQNEAQ (reference sequence). V lost 8 bases and J lost 4; bases outside the gene matches: 11. This CDR3 has 15 amino acids.

V usage is TRBV9 and J usage is TRBJ2-6; 7 bases map to TRBD2. The germline gives CDR1 SGDLS, CDR2 YYNGEE. V was clipped by 1 base and J by 0 bases; unmatched bases: 19. The CDR3 has 22 residues. CDR3 DNA sequence: TGTGCCAGCAGCGTACCGGCCTTTCGGGGTGGGTCGGGGGGCTCTGGGGCCAACGTCCTGACTTTC. Residues: CASSVPAFRGGSGGSGANVLTF.

The rearrangement uses TRBV6-6 and TRBJ1-6, with TRBD1 matching 8 bases. V lost 7 bases to trimming and J lost 3 bases; unmatched junction nucleotides: 5. The CDR3 sequence is 15 residues long. Per the germline V gene, CDR1 is MNHNY and CDR2 is SVGAGI (reference sequence). The CDR3 here is CASITTGGYNSPLHF. In DNA, the CDR3 is TGTGCCAGCATCACAACAGGGGGCTATAATTCACCCCTCCACTTT.

The genes are TRBV18 and TRBJ2-5; the D is unclear. Germline CDR1 and CDR2: KGHSH and LQKENI. This CDR3 has 12 amino acids. The V gene lost 3 bases and the J gene lost 3 bases, with 5 bases spanning the gap. Here the CDR3 reads CASSPRKETQYF. In DNA, the CDR3 is TGTGCCAGCTCACCGCGGAAAGAGACCCAGTACTTC.

The rearrangement joins TRBV21-1 to TRBJ1-5. TRBV21-1 is a known pseudogene. This CDR3 is built from 16 residues. CDR3 coding DNA: TGTGCCAGCGGTTGTGAGGGGAGGGCTATCGATCAGCCCCAGCATTTT. Its protein product is CASGCEGRAIDQPQHF.

The genes are TRBV30 and TRBJ1-1; maybe TRBD1 (5 bases). Deletions cut 6 bases from V and 2 bases from J, with 7 bases between. Germline CDR1 is GTSNPN and CDR2 is SVGIG (reference sequence). The CDR3 spans 11 residues. The CDR3 region has the DNA TGTGCCTGCGACAGAAACACTGAAGCTTTCTTT. Its protein product is CACDRNTEAFF.

The chain has TRBV7-9 and TRBJ2-3; D gene unclear. V was cut by 1 base and J by 2 bases, with 10 bases left in between. The CDR3 is 15 residues long. CDR1 is SEHNR and CDR2 is FQNEAQ in the germline V gene (reference sequence). The CDR3 loop is CASSLVGRLTDTQYF. CDR3 DNA: TGTGCCAGCAGCTTAGTTGGCAGGCTCACAGATACGCAGTATTTT.

V is TRBV4-1 and J is TRBJ1-4, with TRBD1 matching over 10 bases. V was clipped by 4 bases and J by 2 bases; unmatched bases: 7. There are 17 residues in the CDR3. Germline loops: CDR1 MGHRA, CDR2 YSYEKL. The CDR3 DNA sequence: TGCGCCAGCAGCCCGCGGACAGGGGGTTCTACTAATGAAAAACTGTTTTTT. Translated, it gives CASSPRTGGSTNEKLFF.

The chain employs TRBV5-1 and TRBJ2-7; 8 bases align to TRBD2. The CDR3 length is 15 residues. J gave up 4 bases and V 1 base, and 7 bases lay outside the gene matches. Germline CDR1 is SGHRS and CDR2 is YFSETQ. This CDR3 is CASSLIAGTQYEQYF. For the CDR3, the DNA is TGCGCCAGCAGCTTGATAGCGGGGACGCAGTACGAGCAGTACTTC.

The rearrangement joins TRBV4-3 to TRBJ2-7; D unclear. V gave up 0 bases and J gave up 3 bases, with 9 bases separating them. The CDR3 totals 14 residues. Germline CDR1 and CDR2: LGHNA and YSLEER. CDR3 sequence reads: CASSQDLSGYEQYF. In DNA form, the CDR3 reads TGCGCCAGCAGCCAAGATCTATCCGGCTACGAGCAGTACTTC.

This rearrangement joins TRBV4-3 to TRBJ1-4; D unresolved. This CDR3 is 18 amino acids long. Germline V gene sequence: CDR1 LGHNA, CDR2 YSLEER. The germline V and J ends were trimmed by 1 base and 5 bases, with 20 bases remaining between them. The CDR3 sequence: CASSQGSGGRGRNEKLFF. The CDR3 region has the DNA TGCGCCAGCAGCCAAGGTTCGGGAGGCCGGGGAAGAAATGAAAAACTGTTTTTT.